These T cell receptor beta chains were read from a single sample in a study of T cell responses to AZD1222 COVID-19 vaccine. The protocol was immunoSEQ multiplex PCR, while the TCRdb copy is restricted to in-frame clones and leaves out a portion. Counted here are about 140,000 clones, approximately 89% occurring once; the ten biggest clones make up 4.7%. The sample here was peripheral blood, taken on day 0 of AZD1222 vaccination. Receptors were obtained from an adult in good health. Each CDR3 is given with its conserved first and last residue. D genes are given only for firm matches. For some rows the clone size is stated as once, few or many, or as a class when expanded; others skip it.

j_gene	d_gene	v_gene	abundance	CDR3nt	CDR3aa
TRBJ1-5	-	TRBV18	-	TGTGCCAGCTCTCAATGGGCAGGGACGCGAGATCAGCCCCAGCATTTT	CASSQWAGTRDQPQHF
TRBJ2-3	-	TRBV20-1	-	TGCAGTGCTAGTTCTGGAGCCACAGATACGCAGTATTTT	CSASSGATDTQYF
TRBJ2-1	-	TRBV4-1	-	TGCGCCAGCCGACAGCCGGGCACCAGCGGAGGAGATGAGCAGTTCTTC	CASRQPGTSGGDEQFF
TRBJ2-7	TRBD1	TRBV7-6	-	TGTGCCAGCAGCTACGGGACAGGAGGGACCTACGAGCAGTACTTC	CASSYGTGGTYEQYF
TRBJ2-3	-	TRBV12-3/TRBV12-4	-	TGTGCCAGCAGTTTTAACTCTAAAGATACGCAGTATTTT	CASSFNSKDTQYF
TRBJ2-1	-	TRBV6-5	-	TGTGCCAGCAGTTACGTCCGGGGATTCCCCAATGAGCAGTTCTTC	CASSYVRGFPNEQFF
TRBJ2-7	TRBD2	TRBV27	-	TGTGCCAGCAGCCCCAGACTAGCGGGGGTCCTTCGGTACGAGCAGTACTTC	CASSPRLAGVLRYEQYF
TRBJ2-5	-	TRBV28	-	TGTGCCAGCAGTTCAGAGACCCAGTACTTC	CASSSETQYF
TRBJ1-3	-	TRBV18	-	TGTGCCAGCTCACCTACGGGGGGCAGAGACACCATATATTTT	CASSPTGGRDTIYF
TRBJ1-2	-	TRBV5-6	-	TGTGCCAGCACCCCCGAGGGAGTTTCGGGTGGCTACACCTTC	CASTPEGVSGGYTF
TRBJ1-6	-	TRBV15	-	TGTGCCACCAGCAGAGGGGTGGTCGGGTCACCCCTCCACTTT	CATSRGVVGSPLHF
TRBJ2-7	TRBD1	TRBV5-1	-	TGCGCCAGCAGCTTAAAGACAGGGGCCTCGTCGGTCACCTACGAGCAGTACTTC	CASSLKTGASSVTYEQYF
TRBJ2-1	-	TRBV4-2	-	TGTGCCAGCAGCCAAGATTCGCTAGCGAGCTCCTACAATGAGCAGTTCTTC	CASSQDSLASSYNEQFF
TRBJ2-7	-	TRBV3-1/TRBV3-2	-	TGTGCCAGCAGCCAAGCAGGGGCTAACGAGCAGTACTTC	CASSQAGANEQYF
TRBJ1-3	-	TRBV7-8	-	TGTGCCAGCAGCGAGACCCACGGCAGGGGATTAAACACCATATATTTT	CASSETHGRGLNTIYF
TRBJ1-5	-	TRBV18	-	TGTGCCAGCTCACCTCGACAGAGCAATCAGCCCCAGCATTTT	CASSPRQSNQPQHF
TRBJ1-1	-	TRBV11-2	-	TGTGCCAGCAGCTTACCAGGGATGAACACTGAAGCTTTCTTT	CASSLPGMNTEAFF
TRBJ1-3	-	TRBV7-2	-	TGTGCCAGCAGTCAAAGACAGAGCTCTGGAAACACCATATATTTT	CASSQRQSSGNTIYF
TRBJ1-4	-	TRBV19	once	TGTGCCAGTACCTGGGGGAGACTGTCTAATGAAAAACTGTTTTTT	CASTWGRLSNEKLFF
TRBJ1-3	TRBD1	TRBV7-9	-	TGTGCCAGCAGCTTGACAGGGTCCTATGGAAACACCATATATTTT	CASSLTGSYGNTIYF
TRBJ2-1	-	TRBV10-3	-	TGTGCCATCAGTGCCCTTGTATGGGAGCGGGAGCAGTTCTTC	CAISALVWEREQFF
TRBJ2-7	-	TRBV6-5	-	TGTGCCAGCAGTTATAGGCCTACCGAGTCTCGCGAGCAGTACTTC	CASSYRPTESREQYF
TRBJ2-2	-	TRBV27	-	TGTGCCAGCAGCACGGTCCGGTCCGGGGAGCTGTTTTTT	CASSTVRSGELFF
TRBJ1-1	-	TRBV7-9	-	TGTGCCAGCAGCTTAGGACGACCGAACACTGAAGCTTTCTTT	CASSLGRPNTEAFF
TRBJ1-2	-	TRBV10-1	-	TGCGCCAGCAGTGAGACCGAAGATAACTATGGCTACACCTTC	CASSETEDNYGYTF
TRBJ1-2	-	TRBV27	-	TGTGCCAGCAGACCAACAACGAACTATGGCTACACCTTC	CASRPTTNYGYTF
TRBJ1-5	-	TRBV14	-	TGTGCCAGCAGCCAAGGGTTAAATCAGCCCCAGCATTTT	CASSQGLNQPQHF
TRBJ1-2	-	TRBV12-3/TRBV12-4	-	TGTGCCAGCAGTTTTGGAGCTAACTATGGCTACACCTTC	CASSFGANYGYTF
TRBJ2-1	TRBD2	TRBV20-1	-	TGCAGTGCTAGTGGGGGACTAGCGGGGTATGAGCAGTTCTTC	CSASGGLAGYEQFF
TRBJ2-1	-	TRBV5-1	-	TGCGCCAGCAGCTCCGAGCCCCCCCTCCATGAGCAGTTCTTC	CASSSEPPLHEQFF
TRBJ1-2	TRBD1	TRBV19	-	TGTGCCAGTAGTTGGACCGGGACAGGGGACAAAGGCTACACCTTC	CASSWTGTGDKGYTF
TRBJ2-7	TRBD1	TRBV19	-	TGTGCCAGTAGTATAGTAAGGGACAGGGTCTACGAGCAGTACTTC	CASSIVRDRVYEQYF
TRBJ1-2	TRBD1	TRBV6-1	once	TGTGCCAGCAGTGAAGGACAGGGGGCAAGGGGCTACACCTTC	CASSEGQGARGYTF
TRBJ1-3	TRBD1	TRBV2	-	TGTGCCAGCGCAGGGGGCTTCCTCTCTGGAAACACCATATATTTT	CASAGGFLSGNTIYF
TRBJ1-3	-	TRBV6-6	-	TGTGCCAGCAGTTATAGGGCAGCAATCTCTGGAAACACCATATATTTT	CASSYRAAISGNTIYF
TRBJ2-3	-	TRBV2	-	TGTGCCAGCAGTGATGGGGGAGATTTCACAGATACGCAGTATTTT	CASSDGGDFTDTQYF
TRBJ2-7	-	TRBV30	-	TGTGCCTGGAGTGACAGTTTCCACGAGCAGTACTTC	CAWSDSFHEQYF
TRBJ2-1	TRBD2	TRBV29-1	-	TGCAGCGTCCGGCTAGCGGGGTCCCTCTCGGATGAGCAGTTCTTC	CSVRLAGSLSDEQFF
TRBJ2-7	TRBD2	TRBV11-2	-	TGTGCCAGCAGCTCCGGACTAGCGGTTACCTACGAGCAGTACTTC	CASSSGLAVTYEQYF
TRBJ1-5	-	TRBV19	-	TGTGCCAGTAGGCAGGGGCGAGGATTCCCCTATAGCAATCAGCCCCAGCATTTT	CASRQGRGFPYSNQPQHF
TRBJ2-5	-	TRBV20-1	-	TGCAGTGTGGTGGAGACCCAGTACTTC	CSVVETQYF
TRBJ1-5	-	TRBV19	-	TGTGCCAGTAGTTGGCAGGTCAAACAGCCCCAGCATTTT	CASSWQVKQPQHF
TRBJ1-6	TRBD1	TRBV11-2	-	TGTGCCAGCAGCCCATGGACAGGGGGCGCGGATTCACCCCTCCACTTT	CASSPWTGGADSPLHF
TRBJ1-4	TRBD1	TRBV2	-	TGTGCCAGTAAGACAGGGAGACTAGAAAAACTGTTTTTT	CASKTGRLEKLFF
TRBJ2-2	TRBD2	TRBV30	-	TGTGCCCGGGCGGGGGGCGTAGGAGACACCGGGGAGCTGTTTTTT	CARAGGVGDTGELFF
TRBJ2-3	TRBD1	TRBV28	once	TGTGCCAGCAGTTCGACAGGGAGTAACACAGATACGCAGTATTTT	CASSSTGSNTDTQYF
TRBJ1-2	-	TRBV30	-	TGTGCCTGGAGGGGCATAAACTATGGCTACACCTTC	CAWRGINYGYTF
TRBJ1-2	-	TRBV29-1	-	TGCAGCTCAGGGGATTTTGACTCTGGCTACACCTTC	CSSGDFDSGYTF
TRBJ1-6	-	TRBV11-2	-	TGTGCCAGCAGCTTAGCTAGGGTGAATTCACCCCTCCACTTT	CASSLARVNSPLHF
TRBJ1-2	-	TRBV6-5	-	TGTGCCAGCAGTTGGGGGAGGGGCGAAATGGATGGCTACACCTTC	CASSWGRGEMDGYTF
TRBJ1-3	-	TRBV21-1	once	TGTGCCAGCAGGACGGTCTCTGGAAACACCATATATTTT	CASRTVSGNTIYF
TRBJ1-4	-	TRBV27	-	TGTGCCAGCGGACAGAGATCAACTAATGAAAAACTGTTTTTT	CASGQRSTNEKLFF
TRBJ1-1	TRBD1	TRBV5-4	once	TGTGCCAGCAGCTTCAGACAGGGAAACACTGAAGCTTTCTTT	CASSFRQGNTEAFF